Below are 28 T cell receptor beta chains sequenced from a single sample in a study of T-cell memory formation after mild COVID-19. TCRdb reprocessed the 5' RACE reads with MiXCR, giving one entry per CDR3 protein. The profile shows 550,000 to 600,000 distinct CDR3 sequences, roughly 21% of them singletons. Sequenced sample: PBMCs or a T cell subset sorted from them (not recorded which). These receptors were obtained from an adult woman who had mild COVID-19 (a few samples of this study predate the infection). Cell type and time point are not known.

The chain uses TRBV24-1 and TRBJ2-1; TRBD2 matches 9 bases. Germline CDR1 KGHDR, CDR2 SFDVKD. The CDR3 has 14 amino acids. V was clipped by 5 bases and J by 16 bases; unmatched bases: 14. The chain's CDR3 is CATSGAGDGTSYFF. The CDR3 DNA reads as TGTGCCACCAGTGGGGCTGGGGACGGGACTAGCTATTTCTTC.

The V gene is TRBV5-1, the J gene TRBJ1-4, with D unresolved. The germline V gene has CDR1 SGHRS and CDR2 YFSETQ. CDR3 length equals 15 residues. Trimming removed 4 bases at V and 3 bases at J, with 13 bases between. The CDR3 sequence: CASSNELGSNEKLFF. The CDR3, as DNA: TGCGCCAGCAGCAACGAGCTAGGGTCTAATGAAAAACTGTTTTTT.

The rearrangement links TRBV7-2 to TRBJ1-1; no reliable D call. V lost 7 bases and J lost 3, with 12 bases in between. Germline CDR1 reads SGHTA; CDR2 reads FQGNSA. There are 13 residues in the CDR3. The CDR3 DNA reads as TGTGCCAGCACTAAGGGCCTTCACACTGAAGCTTTCTTT. It yields the protein CASTKGLHTEAFF.

This clonotype occurred many times. V is TRBV20-1 and J is TRBJ1-2; no clear D gene. CDR3 length equals 12 residues. V was clipped by 5 bases and J by 0 bases, with 7 bases between them. Germline CDR1 is DFQATT and CDR2 is SNEGSKA (reference sequence). Written as DNA, the CDR3 is TGCAGTGCTCCGTCCACTAACTATGGCTACACCTTC. It translates to CSAPSTNYGYTF.

This clonotype was counted a few times. Germline is not matched at one junction end, which may reflect a read error. The V gene is TRBV23-1, the J gene TRBJ2-7; D perhaps matches TRBD2 (5 bases). TRBV23-1 is an ORF; its function is uncertain. The CDR3 is 9 amino acids. The CDR3 DNA reads as TGTAAACGGGACTACGAGCAGTACTTC. Protein sequence: CKRDYEQYF.

This clonotype was found a few times. This chain joins TRBV19 and TRBJ2-1; 13 positions match TRBD2. This CDR3 comprises 16 residues. The germline CDR1 and CDR2 sequences are LNHDA and SQIVND (reference sequence). The ends lost 4 bases at V and 3 bases at J; junction bases unmatched: 3. The CDR3 sequence: CASSTGTSGIYNEQFF. DNA for the CDR3: TGTGCCAGTAGTACTGGGACTAGCGGGATCTACAATGAGCAGTTCTTC. Together with reference TRBV19 and TRBJ2-1, the CDR3 gives the full variable domain: DGGITQSPKYLFRKEGQNVTLSCEQNLNHDAMYWYRQDPGQGLRLIYYSQIVNDFQKGDIAEGYSVSREKKESFPLTVTSAQKNPTAFYLCASSTGTSGIYNEQFFGPGTRLTVL.

The sample holds a few counts of this clonotype. The chain has TRBV2 and TRBJ2-5; TRBD2 might be the D (6 bases). The CDR3 consists of 16 residues. Trimming left V 2 bases short and J 5 bases short, with 18 bases between. Germline V gene sequence: CDR1 SNHLY, CDR2 FYNNEI. CDR3 nucleotide sequence: TGTGCCAGCAGTGAAAGGGCTAGCGCGGTTTTGGAGACCCAGTACTTC. Amino acids: CASSERASAVLETQYF.

This clonotype was found a few times. The rearrangement uses TRBV7-9 and TRBJ2-6, with TRBD2 identical over 8 bases. Germline V lookup: CDR1 SEHNR, CDR2 FQNEAQ (reference sequence). Losses at the gene ends were 0 bases for V and 0 bases for J; bases not matched to a gene: 7. The CDR3 is made up of 19 amino acids. CDR3 in DNA: TGTGCCAGCAGCTTAGCTCCAGCGGGGGCCGCCTCTGGGGCCAACGTCCTGACTTTC. It translates to CASSLAPAGAASGANVLTF.

This clonotype showed up just a few times. V and J are TRBV5-5 and TRBJ1-6; no definite D call. Germline V gives CDR1 SGHKS, CDR2 YYEKEE (reference sequence). Trimming removed 4 bases at V and 7 bases at J, with 6 bases between. The CDR3 covers 12 residues. Here the CDR3 DNA reads TGTGCCAGCAGCGGGAGGAATTCACCCCTCCACTTT. The encoded protein is CASSGRNSPLHF. The variable domain in full, with the rest retrieved from reference TRBV5-5 and TRBJ1-6, is DAGVTQSPTHLIKTRGQQVTLRCSPISGHKSVSWYQQVLGQGPQFIFQYYEKEERGRGNFPDRFSARQFPNYSSELNVNALLLGDSALYLCASSGRNSPLHFGNGTRLTVT.

The rearrangement uses TRBV7-9 and TRBJ1-2; D gene unclear. Germline-derived CDR1 and CDR2 are SEHNR and FQNEAQ (reference sequence). The CDR3 totals 11 residues. Between the trimmed V and J ends, which lost 5 bases and 3 bases, there was a span of 4 bases. The CDR3, as DNA: TGTGCCAGCAGCCCATACTATGGCTACACCTTC. Its protein is CASSPYYGYTF.

This chain connects TRBV2 to TRBJ1-1; no clear D. Germline V lookup: CDR1 SNHLY, CDR2 FYNNEI. V was clipped by 8 bases and J by 1 base, with 8 bases between them. There are 12 residues in the CDR3. The CDR3 protein is CASGQWNTEAFF. The CDR3 region has the DNA TGTGCCAGCGGTCAGTGGAACACTGAAGCTTTCTTT. Looking up the rest from reference TRBV2 and TRBJ1-1 gives the full variable domain: EPEVTQTPSHQVTQMGQEVILRCVPISNHLYFYWYRQILGQKVEFLVSFYNNEISEKSEIFDDQFSVERPDGSNFTLKIRSTKLEDSAMYFCASGQWNTEAFFGQGTRLTVV.

The chain has TRBV4-1 and TRBJ2-2; 7 bases are shared with TRBD1. J gave up 4 bases and V 2 bases, and 7 bases lay outside the gene matches. The CDR3 contains 16 residues. Germline loops: CDR1 MGHRA, CDR2 YSYEKL. The CDR3 protein is CASSQKGAGGTGELFF. Here the CDR3 DNA reads TGCGCCAGCAGCCAAAAAGGAGCAGGGGGCACCGGGGAGCTGTTTTTT.

This sequence joins TRBV12-3 or TRBV12-4 and TRBJ2-7, with 8 bases identical to TRBD2. The CDR3 has 15 residues. The V segment lost 4 bases and the J segment 1 base; nucleotides outside the gene matches: 6. Written as DNA, the CDR3 is TGTGCCAGCAGTTCCCAGCGGGGGCGATCCTACGAGCAGTACTTC. This translates into CASSSQRGRSYEQYF.

The chain carries TRBV11-2 and TRBJ2-1; maybe TRBD2 (5 bases). This CDR3 has 17 amino acids. V was cut by 1 base and J by 3 bases, with 16 bases left in between. Germline lookup yields CDR1 SGHAT and CDR2 FQNNGV. CDR3 coding DNA: TGTGCCAGCAGCTTAGTAGCGCGGGCCTCGGGCTACAATGAGCAGTTCTTC. It translates to CASSLVARASGYNEQFF.

A note on this clonotype: The junction differs from germline at one of its ends, possibly a read error. The chain employs TRBV7-2 and TRBJ2-3; 9 bases are shared with TRBD2. Germline V lookup: CDR1 SGHTA, CDR2 FQGNSA. CDR3 length equals 15 residues. The CDR3 sequence: CASSLAAGGGDTQYF. The CDR3 DNA sequence: TGTGCCAGCAGCCTAGCAGCGGGAGGAGGAGATACGCAGTATTTT. Looking up the rest from reference TRBV7-2 and TRBJ2-3 gives the full variable domain: GAGVSQSPSNKVTEKGKDVELRCDPISGHTALYWYRQSLGQGLEFLIYFQGNSAPDKSGLPSDRFSAERTGGSVSTLTIQRTQQEDSAVYLCASSLAAGGGDTQYFGPGTRLTVL.

Details on this clonotype: A read error is possible here, since a much larger clone lies one base away. This chain connects TRBV7-8 to TRBJ2-1, with TRBD2 matching over 7 bases. The CDR3 has 15 amino acids. CDR1 SGHVS and CDR2 FQNEAQ come from the germline V gene. The CDR3 bases are TGTGACAGCAGCCCTAGCGGAGGAGTCTACAATGAGCAGTTCTTC. It encodes CDSSPSGGVYNEQFF.

This clonotype was recorded a few times. The chain uses TRBV7-6 and TRBJ1-1, with D possibly being TRBD1 (6 bases). V was cut by 5 bases and J by 7 bases, with 14 bases left in between. CDR3 length: 13 residues. CDR1 SGHVS and CDR2 FNYEAQ come from the germline V gene. The CDR3 is CASSDTGFDEAFF. The CDR3 DNA is TGTGCCAGCAGCGACACAGGGTTCGATGAAGCTTTCTTT.

This clonotype was found a few times. J is TRBJ2-5 and V is TRBV7-8; D possibly corresponds to TRBD1 (6 bases). This CDR3 region has 14 residues. V lost 3 bases and J 2 bases, leaving 10 bases between the germline ends. From germline, CDR1 is SGHVS and CDR2 FQNEAQ. This CDR3 reads CASSFTRGQETQYF. The CDR3 bases are TGTGCCAGCAGCTTCACCAGGGGTCAAGAGACCCAGTACTTC.

This rearrangement joins TRBV18 to TRBJ1-1, with a tentative D call TRBD1 (5 bases). Germline-derived CDR1 and CDR2 are KGHSH and LQKENI. Trimming stripped 0 bases from V and 3 bases from J, with 14 bases between. This CDR3 has 16 amino acids. The CDR3 DNA reads TGTGCCAGCTCACCACCTCGGGGAGTGGGGGACACTGAAGCTTTCTTT. This gives the protein CASSPPRGVGDTEAFF.

This chain uses TRBV2 with TRBJ1-4; D uncertain. The CDR3 runs 13 residues. V lost 7 bases and J 8 bases, leaving 14 bases between the germline ends. Germline CDR1 and CDR2: SNHLY and FYNNEI. CDR3 bases: TGTGCCAGCACCTATTACGAGGGAGAAAAACTGTTTTTT. This gives the protein CASTYYEGEKLFF.

The chain combines TRBV5-1 with TRBJ1-4; tentatively, D is TRBD1 (6 bases). The CDR3 totals 15 residues. Germline values: CDR1 SGHRS, CDR2 YFSETQ. V shed 0 bases and J shed 5 bases, with 11 bases lying between them. The CDR3, as DNA: TGCGCCAGCAGCTTGGGGGCAGGGGCGAATGAAAAACTGTTTTTT. Translation: CASSLGAGANEKLFF.

There are a few counts of this clonotype. The chain employs TRBV5-1 and TRBJ2-1; unclear D gene. Germline-derived CDR1 and CDR2 are SGHRS and YFSETQ. The V and J ends lost 5 bases and 3 bases respectively, with 15 bases between them. CDR3 size: 15 residues. CDR3 protein: CASREANYYYNEQFF. In nucleotides, the CDR3 is TGCGCCAGCAGAGAGGCCAACTACTACTACAATGAGCAGTTCTTC.

In its sample, this clonotype was seen a few times. This chain connects TRBV2 to TRBJ1-6, with 8 positions matching TRBD1. In germline, CDR1 is SNHLY, CDR2 FYNNEI. J gave up 7 bases and V 10 bases, and 6 bases lay outside the gene matches. The CDR3 extends over 13 amino acids. In nucleotides, the CDR3 is TGTGCCAACGGGGACAGGTCAAATTCACCCCTCCACTTT. Amino acid sequence: CANGDRSNSPLHF.

The V and J genes are TRBV20-1 and TRBJ2-1; D tentatively reads TRBD1 or TRBD2 (6 bases each). This CDR3 is 13 amino acids long. Trimming removed 8 bases at V and 2 bases at J, with 13 bases between. Germline CDR1 DFQATT, CDR2 SNEGSKA (reference sequence). The CDR3 DNA reads TGCAGTACCCGGGGGCCCCCCTACAATGAGCAGTTCTTC. It codes for CSTRGPPYNEQFF.

This clonotype was observed a handful of times. The genes are TRBV2 and TRBJ2-1; D assignment may be TRBD1 or TRBD2 (6 bases each). Germline V gene lookup returns CDR1 SNHLY and CDR2 FYNNEI. Deletions cut 3 bases from V and 5 bases from J, with 14 bases between. This CDR3 has 15 amino acids. This CDR3 reads CASSDTGAIHNEQFF. The CDR3 coding sequence is TGTGCCAGCAGTGACACGGGGGCTATCCACAATGAGCAGTTCTTC.

This clonotype was observed a handful of times. The CDR3: CATSDPRGGRSSYNEQFF. In nucleotides, the CDR3 is TGTGCCACCAGTGATCCGCGGGGCGGAAGGAGCTCCTACAATGAGCAGTTCTTC. V gene TRBV24-1 combines with J gene TRBJ2-1, with a possible D match to TRBD2 (6 bases). CDR3 length equals 18 residues. Trimming removed 3 bases at V and 0 bases at J, with 17 bases between. Germline CDR1 and CDR2: KGHDR and SFDVKD.

This clonotype was picked up one time. The chain recombines TRBV24-1 with TRBJ1-5; D not certain. Looked up from germline, CDR1 is KGHDR and CDR2 is SFDVKD. This CDR3 has 15 amino acids. Trimming shortened V by 3 bases and J by 4 bases, and 12 bases separated the two germline ends. CDR3 nucleotides: TGTGCCACCAGTGATCCAAGGGCCGGTAATCAGCCCCAGCATTTT. This gives the protein CATSDPRAGNQPQHF.

The rearrangement links TRBV24-1 to TRBJ2-1; 8 bases agree with TRBD2. This CDR3 is 16 amino acids long. CDR1 KGHDR and CDR2 SFDVKD come from the germline V gene. The junction had 10 bases not matched to a gene; V was cut back by 5 bases and J by 5 bases. CDR3 sequence (DNA): TGTGCCACCAGTGTAGGACCGGGGGGGGAGGACAATGAGCAGTTCTTC. Its translation is CATSVGPGGEDNEQFF.